The sequence of this T cell receptor beta chain was determined in a study of cytomegalovirus exposure and HLA in healthy donors. In regard to this clone: The antigen is unknown.

Study-level findings and limits: There were 150 to 200 TCR beta chains listed as cytomegalovirus-associated. In vitro work confirmed that a few CMV-associated chains recognize CMV antigens.

It was with 60 Vbeta and 13 Jbeta primers that the PCR ran. Using immunoSEQ multiplex PCR, the repertoire was profiled, and TCRdb retains in-frame clones only, with some absent. The data show 220,000 or so clones, with more than 65% seen just once and 1.8% held by the top ten. Germline V gives CDR1 SNHLY, CDR2 FYNNEI. CDR3 length: 14 amino acids. Trimming took off 0 bases at V and 5 bases at J, with 11 bases between the two ends. The rearrangement joins TRBV2 to TRBJ2-7, with a possible D match to TRBD2 (5 bases). The receptor was isolated from a woman in her 30s in good health and CMV-seronegative. The material sequenced was PBMCs. The CDR3 DNA reads as TGTGCCAGCAGTGAAGCCCCCCGAGGGCACGAGCAGTACTTC. Its translation is CASSEAPRGHEQYF.